Sequencing of this T cell receptor beta chain was carried out in a study of T cells in tuberculosis. About the research overall: A South African cohort included IGRA-negative adolescents, latently infected IGRA-positive adolescents and adults with active tuberculosis. Whole-study findings and limits: Cases with active tuberculosis were adults, while controls were adolescents. GMM-specific TCRs were nearer to active tuberculosis alpha repertoires, suggesting expansion. Using the GMM-specific repertoire gave about 85% accuracy versus 70% with motifs.

As regards this clone: No antigen is known for it.

Repertoires were generated with immunoSEQ multiplex PCR, while TCRdb's copy carries only in-frame clones and drops some. The data hold tens of thousands of clones, with over 90% observed a single time. After removal of 3 bases from V and 8 bases from J, the junction contained 8 bases not matched to a gene. CDR1 and CDR2 (germline): SGHDT, YYEEEE. CDR3 length: 14 amino acids. This TCR derives from a donor under 30 with latent tuberculosis or without tuberculosis infection. J is TRBJ1-2 and V is TRBV5-6; TRBD1 aligns across 9 bases. Sequenced input: PBMCs. The CDR3 sequence: CASSYGQGYGGYTF. Here the CDR3 DNA reads TGTGCCAGCAGCTACGGACAGGGGTACGGCGGCTACACCTTC.